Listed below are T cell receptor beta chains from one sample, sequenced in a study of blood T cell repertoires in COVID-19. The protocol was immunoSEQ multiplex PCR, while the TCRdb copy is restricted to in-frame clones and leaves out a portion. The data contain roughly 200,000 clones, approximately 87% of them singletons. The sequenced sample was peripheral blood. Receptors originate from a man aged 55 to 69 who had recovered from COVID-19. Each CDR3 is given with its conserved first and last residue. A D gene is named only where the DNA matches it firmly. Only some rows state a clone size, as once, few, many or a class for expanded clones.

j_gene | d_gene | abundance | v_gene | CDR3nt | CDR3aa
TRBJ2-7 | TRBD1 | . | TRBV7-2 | TGTGCCAGCAGTCACCCGGGACAGGACCCTTACGAGCAGTACTTC | CASSHPGQDPYEQYF
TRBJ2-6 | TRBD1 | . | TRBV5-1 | TGCGCCAGCAGCTTACGTCCAGGACAGGGTTCTGGGGCCAACGTCCTGACTTTC | CASSLRPGQGSGANVLTF
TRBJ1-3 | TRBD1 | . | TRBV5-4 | TGTGCCAGCAGCGGGACAGGGACCGGGAACACCATATATTTT | CASSGTGTGNTIYF
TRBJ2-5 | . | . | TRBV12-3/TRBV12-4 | TGTGCCAGCAGCTATGCAGAGACCCAGTACTTC | CASSYAETQYF
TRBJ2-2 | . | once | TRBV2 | TGTGCCGACCGGGACACCCACCCGACCGGGGAGCTGTTTTTT | CADRDTHPTGELFF
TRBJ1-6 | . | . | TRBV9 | TGTGCCAGCAATCCAGGGTGGGGCCTTAATTCACCCCTCCACTTT | CASNPGWGLNSPLHF
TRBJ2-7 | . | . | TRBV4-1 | TGCGCCAGCAGCCCGAGACAGGCCTACGAGCAGTACTTC | CASSPRQAYEQYF
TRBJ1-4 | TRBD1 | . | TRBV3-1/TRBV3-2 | TGTGCCAGCAGCCAAACCGGGACAGGGACTGAAAAACTGTTTTTT | CASSQTGTGTEKLFF
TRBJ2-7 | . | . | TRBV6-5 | TGTGCCAGCAACTCGGGGGTTAGGAACGAGCAGTACTTC | CASNSGVRNEQYF
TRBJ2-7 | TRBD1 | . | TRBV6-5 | TGTGCCAGCAAAGGGACAGGGGAGTTCGAGCAGTACTTC | CASKGTGEFEQYF
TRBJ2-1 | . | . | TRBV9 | TGTGCCAGCTCCAAGGGGGTAGCGGGTATCATTGAGCAGTTCTTC | CASSKGVAGIIEQFF
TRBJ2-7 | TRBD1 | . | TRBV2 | TGTGCCAGGGACCCATCTGGGACAGGCACGCTCCACGAGCAGTACTTC | CARDPSGTGTLHEQYF
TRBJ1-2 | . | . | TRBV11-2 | TGTGCCAGCAGAGGGGCAGATGGCTACACCTTC | CASRGADGYTF
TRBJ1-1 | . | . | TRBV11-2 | TGTGCCAGCAGCTTCTCGGAGAGGACTGAAGCTTTCTTT | CASSFSERTEAFF
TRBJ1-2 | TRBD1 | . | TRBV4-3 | TGCGCCAGCAGCCAGGCGGGACAGGGGAAGGGTGGCTACACCTTC | CASSQAGQGKGGYTF
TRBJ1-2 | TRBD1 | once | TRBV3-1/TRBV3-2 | TGTGCCAGCAGCCGCTTCCGGACAGGTGGGCTGTATGGCTACACCTTC | CASSRFRTGGLYGYTF
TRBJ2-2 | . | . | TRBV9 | TGTGCCAGCAGCGTATATTTTGGGGAGCTGTTTTTT | CASSVYFGELFF
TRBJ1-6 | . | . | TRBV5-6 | TGTGCCAGCAGCTTGGGAGGGGGAGCCAATAATTCACCCCTCCACTTT | CASSLGGGANNSPLHF
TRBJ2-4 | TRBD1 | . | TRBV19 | TGTGCCAGTAGTCGCGACAGGGCAGGTGCGAACATTCAGTACTTC | CASSRDRAGANIQYF
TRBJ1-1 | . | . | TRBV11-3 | TGTGCCAGCAGCTTACAGGAGAACACTGAAGCTTTCTTT | CASSLQENTEAFF
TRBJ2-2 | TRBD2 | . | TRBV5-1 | TGCGCCAGCAGCTTGGCCGAAAACGCGGGAGGCGGGGAGCTGTTTTTT | CASSLAENAGGGELFF
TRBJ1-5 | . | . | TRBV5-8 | TGTGCCAGCAGCCCTAAGGGCAGGGCTGGCAATCAGCCCCAGCATTTT | CASSPKGRAGNQPQHF
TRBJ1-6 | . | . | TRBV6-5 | TGTGCCAGCAGACGCCGGGACACAGGGAATTCACCCCTCCACTTT | CASRRRDTGNSPLHF
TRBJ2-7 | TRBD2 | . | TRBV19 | TGTGCCAGTAGCAGCGGGAATCGCTACGAGCAGTACTTC | CASSSGNRYEQYF
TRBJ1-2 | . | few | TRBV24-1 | TGTGCCACCAGTGATGTGACAGGAGACTATGGCTACACCTTC | CATSDVTGDYGYTF
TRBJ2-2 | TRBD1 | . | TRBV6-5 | TGTGCCAGCTCAGGGGGCCCTACCGGGGAGCTGTTTTTT | CASSGGPTGELFF
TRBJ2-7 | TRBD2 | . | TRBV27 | TGTGCCAGCCTTCGTCGGGGCACGGACTTAGCGGGAACCCACTACGAGCAGTACTTC | CASLRRGTDLAGTHYEQYF
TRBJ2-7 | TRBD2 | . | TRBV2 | TGTGCCAGCAGGGGACTAGCGGGAGTGGGGGAGCAGTACTTC | CASRGLAGVGEQYF
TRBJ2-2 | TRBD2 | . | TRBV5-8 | TGTGCCAGCAGCTTGGCTCTAGCGGGAGCTAATAACGGGGAGCTGTTTTTT | CASSLALAGANNGELFF
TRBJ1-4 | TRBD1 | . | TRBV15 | TGTGCCACCAGCAGAGCCCCGACAGGGTCTGAAAAACTGTTTTTT | CATSRAPTGSEKLFF
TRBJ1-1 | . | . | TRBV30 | TGTGCCTGGAGTGTACCCCAAGCAAGCACTGAAGCTTTCTTT | CAWSVPQASTEAFF
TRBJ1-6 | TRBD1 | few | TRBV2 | TGTGCCAGCAGACCAGGGACAGCGAATAATTCACCCCTCCACTTT | CASRPGTANNSPLHF
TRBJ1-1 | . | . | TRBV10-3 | TGTGCCATCATCACAGCGCGGGGGCGCGACACTGAAGCTTTCTTT | CAIITARGRDTEAFF
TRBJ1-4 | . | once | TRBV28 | TGTGCCAGCGTCACAGCCGCAACTAATGAAAAACTGTTTTTT | CASVTAATNEKLFF
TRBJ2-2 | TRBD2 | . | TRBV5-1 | TGCGCCAGCAGCTTCACATTACTAGCGGGGAACACCGGGGAGCTGTTTTTT | CASSFTLLAGNTGELFF
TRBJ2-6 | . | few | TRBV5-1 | TGCGCCAGCAGCCTCGAGAACTCTGGGGCCAACGTCCTGACTTTC | CASSLENSGANVLTF
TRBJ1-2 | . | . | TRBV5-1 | TGCGCCAGCAGCTTGGGCACAGGCCCTTATGGAGGCTACACCTTC | CASSLGTGPYGGYTF
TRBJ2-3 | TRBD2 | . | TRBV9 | TGTGCCAGCAGCGTAGGTGAAGCGGGGCATGGTACGCAGTATTTT | CASSVGEAGHGTQYF
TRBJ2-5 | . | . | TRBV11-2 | TGTGCCAGCAGCTTAAGTTCAGGGGAAGAAGAGACCCAGTACTTC | CASSLSSGEEETQYF
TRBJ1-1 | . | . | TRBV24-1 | TGTGCCACCAGTGATTTTTCGGGGTCTGAAGCTTTCTTT | CATSDFSGSEAFF
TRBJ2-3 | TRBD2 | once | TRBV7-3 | TGTGCCAGCAGCTTATCAGCGGGAGGGGCAGATACGCAGTATTTT | CASSLSAGGADTQYF
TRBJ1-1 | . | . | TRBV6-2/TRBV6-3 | TGTGCCAGCAGTCGGGAGGGAGGGAACACTGAAGCTTTCTTT | CASSREGGNTEAFF
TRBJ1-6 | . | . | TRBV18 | TGTGCCAGCTCACCCCTAACAGGCTCTGAATCACCCCTCCACTTT | CASSPLTGSESPLHF
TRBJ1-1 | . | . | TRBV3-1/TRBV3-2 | TGTGCCAGCAGCCAAGGTGGCGGGATGAACACTGAAGCTTTCTTT | CASSQGGGMNTEAFF
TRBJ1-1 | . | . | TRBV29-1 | TGCAGCGTTGGAGGCGAAAAAGCTTTCTTT | CSVGGEKAFF
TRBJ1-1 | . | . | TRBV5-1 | TGCGCCAGCAGCTTCCAGGGGCTAGAGAACACTGAAGCTTTCTTT | CASSFQGLENTEAFF
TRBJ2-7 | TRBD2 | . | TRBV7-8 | TGTGCCAGCTCAGGAGTCCTAGCGGGAGTGGTATCCGAGCAGTACTTC | CASSGVLAGVVSEQYF
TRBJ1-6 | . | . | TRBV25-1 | TGTGCCAGCAGTGGTATCCAGTCACCCCTCCACTTT | CASSGIQSPLHF